The rows below give T cell receptor beta chains drawn from one sample of a study of CD8+ T cells in alopecia areata. Data came from immunoSEQ multiplex PCR; TCRdb stores just in-frame clones and leaves some out. The table lists about 64,000 clones, around 44% of them singletons. Sequenced material: NKG2D-low CD8+ T cells sorted from blood. These receptor sequences come from a human donor with alopecia areata. Each CDR3 is given with its conserved first and last residue. The D gene is left open where the match is weak. Clone size is shown for a subset of rows, as once, few, many or a class of expanded clone.

>NA|TRBJ1-5|TRBD1|TRBV7-9
TGTGCCAGCAGCCCCAGGGACAGCCTCAATCAGCCCCAGCATTTT
CASSPRDSLNQPQHF
>NA|TRBJ2-7|TRBD1|TRBV29-1
TGCAGCGTTCACAGACAGGGAAGCCCTTACGAGCAGTACTTC
CSVHRQGSPYEQYF
>NA|TRBJ2-3|NA|TRBV4-1
TGCGCCAGCAGCCAGCCCTATTTCACAGATACGCAGTATTTT
CASSQPYFTDTQYF
>NA|TRBJ1-2|NA|TRBV7-8
TGTGCCAGCAGCCATAACATGGGGGGGAACTATGGCTACACCTTC
CASSHNMGGNYGYTF
>NA|TRBJ2-1|NA|TRBV27
TGTGCCAGCACCTCAAGTGGGAAGGGCTACAATGAGCAGTTCTTC
CASTSSGKGYNEQFF
>NA|TRBJ1-5|NA|TRBV28
TGTGCCAGCCGGCAGGGAAGCAATCAGCCCCAGCATTTT
CASRQGSNQPQHF
>NA|TRBJ2-1|NA|TRBV6-5
TGTGCCAGCAGTTCCCGGGATTTACATGAGCAGTTCTTC
CASSSRDLHEQFF
>NA|TRBJ1-2|NA|TRBV2
TGTGCCAGCAGTCGCGGACAGTCTGTTGGCTACACCTTC
CASSRGQSVGYTF
>NA|TRBJ1-1|NA|TRBV7-2
TGTGCCAGCAGCTTAGGGGGCACCACTGAAGCTTTCTTT
CASSLGGTTEAFF
>few|TRBJ1-5|NA|TRBV5-6
TGTGCCAGCAGCTCCGAGGGGGGGCAGCCCCAGCATTTT
CASSSEGGQPQHF
>NA|TRBJ2-3|NA|TRBV7-9
TGTGCCAGCAGCTTAGGACAGGGCACAGATACGCAGTATTTT
CASSLGQGTDTQYF
>NA|TRBJ2-5|TRBD1|TRBV4-3
TGCGCCAGCAGCCCCCGGGACAGGGGGTTTCAAGAGACCCAGTACTTC
CASSPRDRGFQETQYF
>few|TRBJ2-4|NA|TRBV19
TGTGCCAGTAGTATAGGAGGGGCGCATGGCATTCAGTACTTC
CASSIGGAHGIQYF
>NA|TRBJ2-7|NA|TRBV11-2
TGTGCCAGCAGCTTCGAACTTACCTACGAGCAGTACTTC
CASSFELTYEQYF
>NA|TRBJ2-5|NA|TRBV28
TGTGCCAGCAGCCCGGAGGGGGAGACCCAGTACTTC
CASSPEGETQYF
>NA|TRBJ2-3|NA|TRBV7-8
TGCGCCAGCAGCCCGCATCAGCTGGGCCTAGCTCGGGATACGCAGTATTTT
CASSPHQLGLARDTQYF
>few|TRBJ2-5|NA|TRBV29-1
TGCAGCGTTGTTGGGGAATCGGGAGTCAAGTACTTC
CSVVGESGVKYF
>NA|TRBJ1-1|TRBD1|TRBV14
TGTGCCAGCAGCCAAGACAGGGGGGGCCGACGTAACACTGAAGCTTTCTTT
CASSQDRGGRRNTEAFF
>NA|TRBJ2-7|NA|TRBV7-2
TGTGCCAGCAGCTTATTAAGTCCAACTCACGAGCAGTACTTC
CASSLLSPTHEQYF
>NA|TRBJ2-5|NA|TRBV12-5
TGTGCTAGTGGTACCGACAAGGGTGAGACCCAGTACTTC
CASGTDKGETQYF
>NA|TRBJ2-1|TRBD2|TRBV4-1
TGCGCCAGCAGCCAAGAAGGACTAGCGGGGACAAGCTCCTACAATGAGCAGTTCTTC
CASSQEGLAGTSSYNEQFF
>few|TRBJ2-7|TRBD1|TRBV7-2
TGTGCCAGCAGCCAGACAGGGTACGAGCAGTACTTC
CASSQTGYEQYF
>few|TRBJ2-1|NA|TRBV7-9
TGTGCCAGCAGCGGGCCTCCCTACAATGAGCAGTTCTTC
CASSGPPYNEQFF
>few|TRBJ1-1|NA|TRBV29-1
TGCAGCGTTGACGTGACCGCGAACACTGAAGCTTTCTTT
CSVDVTANTEAFF
>few|TRBJ1-1|NA|TRBV7-9
TGTGCCAGCAGCCCTCAGACAGGAAAGGCTGAAGCTTTCTTT
CASSPQTGKAEAFF
>NA|TRBJ1-6|NA|TRBV5-1
TGCGCCAGCAGCTTGAGCGTGGTCGGGGCGAATAATTCACCCCTCCACTTT
CASSLSVVGANNSPLHF
>NA|TRBJ2-7|TRBD1|TRBV9
TGTGCCAGCAGCTCCGGACAGGGGGCGAACGAGCAGTACTTC
CASSSGQGANEQYF
>NA|TRBJ1-6|TRBD1|TRBV30
TGTGCCTGGAGTGTACCTGGGACAGAGAATTCACCCCTCCACTTT
CAWSVPGTENSPLHF
>once|TRBJ2-7|TRBD1|TRBV11-2
TGTGCCAGCAGCTTATATCCGGGACAGGGTCCCTACGAGCAGTACTTC
CASSLYPGQGPYEQYF
>NA|TRBJ2-1|NA|TRBV29-1
TGCAGCGTTCGACTAGGACGGTACAATGAGCAGTTCTTC
CSVRLGRYNEQFF
>NA|TRBJ2-2|NA|TRBV4-3
TGCGCCAGCAGCCAAGTGGAAACCGGGGAGCTGTTTTTT
CASSQVETGELFF